The rows below give T cell receptor beta chains drawn from one sample of a study of cytomegalovirus exposure and HLA in healthy donors. Method: immunoSEQ multiplex PCR; TCRdb's copy keeps in-frame clones and lacks some. The table has about 96,000 clones, 65% to 75% seen once. Sequencing was performed on PBMCs. Receptors were obtained from a female donor in good health and CMV-seropositive. The CDR3 runs from the conserved cysteine through the conserved F or W. A D gene is named only where the DNA matches it firmly. Size is omitted from some rows. Given values are once, few, many or a class for expanded clones.

-	TRBV7-2	TRBJ2-4	-	CASSFDRNIQYF	TGTGCCAGCAGCTTCGACAGAAACATTCAGTACTTC
-	TRBV9	TRBJ2-1	TRBD1	CASCRDRQRNEQFF	TGTGCCAGCTGCCGGGACAGGCAGCGCAATGAGCAGTTCTTC
few	TRBV29-1	TRBJ1-3	-	CSVVRSGNTIYF	TGCAGCGTTGTGCGGTCTGGAAACACCATATATTTT
-	TRBV7-2	TRBJ2-1	-	CASSLVADINEQFF	TGTGCCAGCAGCTTAGTTGCAGACATCAATGAGCAGTTCTTC
few	TRBV14	TRBJ2-1	TRBD1	CASRTGGAYNEQFF	TGTGCCAGCCGGACAGGGGGCGCTTACAATGAGCAGTTCTTC
-	TRBV7-9	TRBJ2-1	TRBD2	CASSLELAGGNEQFF	TGTGCCAGCAGCCTAGAGCTAGCGGGGGGAAATGAGCAGTTCTTC
-	TRBV12-5	TRBJ1-2	-	CASGLVIGSQPSSNYGYTF	TGTGCTAGTGGTTTGGTAATTGGGAGTCAACCTTCATCCAACTATGGCTACACCTTC
-	TRBV5-4	TRBJ2-3	-	CASTPRDFTDTQYF	TGTGCCAGCACACCCAGGGACTTCACAGATACGCAGTATTTT
-	TRBV7-2	TRBJ2-5	TRBD1	CASSLISMTGGDETQYF	TGTGCCAGCAGCTTAATTTCCATGACAGGGGGAGACGAGACCCAGTACTTC
-	TRBV28	TRBJ2-7	TRBD2	CASSLGLELGQYF	TGTGCCAGCAGTTTGGGACTAGAATTAGGGCAGTACTTC
few	TRBV7-2	TRBJ2-7	TRBD2	CASSLVGGRPRPYEQYF	TGTGCCAGCAGCTTAGTAGGCGGGAGACCCCGCCCCTACGAGCAGTACTTC
-	TRBV28	TRBJ2-7	TRBD1	CASSGPGQLYEQYF	TGTGCCAGCAGTGGACCGGGACAGCTATACGAGCAGTACTTC
-	TRBV10-3	TRBJ1-2	-	CAISTIQGTYGYTF	TGTGCCATCTCCACTATACAGGGCACTTATGGCTACACCTTC
-	TRBV4-2	TRBJ2-1	TRBD1	CASSQVQDRDNEQFF	TGTGCCAGCAGCCAAGTTCAGGACAGGGACAATGAGCAGTTCTTC
-	TRBV6-5	TRBJ2-7	-	CASSYGRGGSYEQYF	TGTGCCAGCAGTTACGGGAGGGGGGGCTCCTACGAGCAGTACTTC
-	TRBV4-3	TRBJ1-1	TRBD1	CASSQEHRGDTEAFF	TGCGCCAGCAGCCAAGAGCACAGGGGGGACACTGAAGCTTTCTTT
-	TRBV5-1	TRBJ2-3	TRBD2	CASSLAVAGGITDTQYF	TGCGCCAGCAGCTTGGCGGTAGCGGGGGGAATCACAGATACGCAGTATTTT
-	TRBV27	TRBJ1-2	TRBD1	CASSLSGTGGFGYTF	TGTGCCAGCAGTTTATCGGGGACAGGGGGCTTTGGCTACACCTTC
once	TRBV19	TRBJ1-5	-	CASSILNSNQPQHF	TGTGCCAGTAGTATCCTTAATAGCAATCAGCCCCAGCATTTT
-	TRBV30	TRBJ2-4	-	CAWSKRGGKNIQYF	TGTGCCTGGAGTAAGAGGGGGGGCAAAAACATTCAGTACTTC
-	TRBV10-1	TRBJ2-3	-	CASRPSGTTDTQYF	TGCGCCAGCAGGCCCAGTGGTACCACAGATACGCAGTATTTT
-	TRBV5-4	TRBJ2-3	TRBD2	CASSIRLAGASTDTQYF	TGTGCCAGCAGCATCCGGCTAGCGGGGGCTAGCACAGATACGCAGTATTTT
-	TRBV7-6	TRBJ1-2	-	CASSLTRVGGYTF	TGTGCCAGCAGCTTAACCAGGGTCGGAGGCTACACCTTC
-	TRBV7-9	TRBJ1-1	-	CASSAGQRNTEAFF	TGTGCCAGCAGCGCCGGACAGAGGAACACTGAAGCTTTCTTT
-	TRBV4-1	TRBJ2-5	TRBD1	CASSLRTGGETQYF	TGCGCCAGCAGCCTTCGGACAGGGGGGGAGACCCAGTACTTC
-	TRBV6-5	TRBJ1-1	-	CASSLPAGRGTEAFF	TGTGCCAGCAGCCTCCCCGCGGGGCGAGGCACTGAAGCTTTCTTT
-	TRBV7-2	TRBJ2-1	-	CASSPAGVFSYNEQFF	TGTGCCAGCAGCCCCGCAGGGGTTTTCTCCTACAATGAGCAGTTCTTC
-	TRBV7-7	TRBJ2-5	-	CASSLAGGRGETQYF	TGTGCTAGCAGCCTAGCTGGGGGCCGGGGAGAGACCCAGTACTTC
-	TRBV9	TRBJ2-7	-	CASSVTVSSYEQYF	TGTGCCAGCAGCGTGACAGTCAGCTCCTACGAGCAGTACTTC
-	TRBV19	TRBJ1-4	-	CASSNRQANEKLFF	TGTGCCAGTAGTAACAGACAGGCCAATGAAAAACTGTTTTTT
-	TRBV7-9	TRBJ2-3	TRBD2	CASSPGLADTDTQYF	TGTGCCAGCAGCCCGGGACTAGCGGACACAGATACGCAGTATTTT
-	TRBV5-1	TRBJ2-1	TRBD2	CASRIAGLYNEQFF	TGCGCCAGCAGAATAGCGGGGCTCTACAATGAGCAGTTCTTC
few	TRBV5-1	TRBJ2-7	TRBD2	CASSLLAGDGEQYF	TGCGCCAGCAGCTTACTAGCGGGAGACGGTGAGCAGTACTTC
-	TRBV15	TRBJ1-5	-	CATSRDQGEQPQHF	TGTGCCACCAGCAGAGATCAAGGGGAACAGCCCCAGCATTTT
-	TRBV28	TRBJ1-5	-	CASSTPTGLAQPQHF	TGTGCCAGCAGTACGCCTACAGGGTTGGCTCAGCCCCAGCATTTT
few	TRBV4-1	TRBJ1-4	TRBD1	CASSTYGQGGEKLFF	TGCGCCAGCAGCACTTACGGACAGGGAGGAGAAAAACTGTTTTTT
once	TRBV7-2	TRBJ1-3	-	CASSSQMSGILSGNTIYF	TGTGCCAGCAGCTCACAAATGTCAGGGATCCTCTCTGGAAACACCATATATTTT
-	TRBV18	TRBJ2-3	TRBD1	CASSRTGFADTQYF	TGTGCCAGCTCAAGGACAGGGTTCGCAGATACGCAGTATTTT
-	TRBV4-2	TRBJ1-5	TRBD1	CASSQPPGGSDQPQHF	TGTGCCAGCAGCCAACCGCCAGGGGGCTCGGATCAGCCCCAGCATTTT
-	TRBV5-4	TRBJ2-1	TRBD2	CASSPVLAGGINEQFF	TGTGCCAGCAGCCCAGTACTAGCGGGGGGGATCAATGAGCAGTTCTTC
-	TRBV7-2	TRBJ1-3	TRBD1	CASSLYPDRGTGNTIYF	TGTGCCAGCAGCTTATATCCAGACAGGGGAACTGGAAACACCATATATTTT
-	TRBV28	TRBJ1-2	TRBD1	CASSSPGGAYYGYTF	TGTGCCAGCAGTTCTCCAGGGGGCGCTTACTATGGCTACACCTTC
-	TRBV5-1	TRBJ2-5	TRBD2	CASSVGTSGRQETQYF	TGCGCCAGCAGCGTTGGGACTAGCGGGAGGCAAGAGACCCAGTACTTC
few	TRBV14	TRBJ1-1	TRBD1	CASSHLGQTSEAFF	TGTGCCAGCAGCCACCTGGGACAGACTTCTGAAGCTTTCTTT
-	TRBV28	TRBJ1-5	-	CASTYLNQPQHF	TGTGCCAGCACCTATTTGAATCAGCCCCAGCATTTT
few	TRBV11-2	TRBJ1-2	-	CASSPGQTYGYTF	TGTGCCAGCAGCCCCGGACAGACCTATGGCTACACCTTC
-	TRBV7-9	TRBJ2-7	-	CASSLERGAHYEQYF	TGTGCCAGCAGCTTAGAACGGGGGGCCCACTACGAGCAGTACTTC
-	TRBV30	TRBJ2-1	TRBD1	CAWKLQGSYNEQFF	TGTGCCTGGAAGTTACAGGGGAGCTACAATGAGCAGTTCTTC
few	TRBV5-6	TRBJ1-1	-	CASSLGQRNTEAFF	TGTGCCAGCAGCTTAGGACAAAGGAACACTGAAGCTTTCTTT
-	TRBV5-1	TRBJ1-2	-	CASSSLRGSGGYTF	TGCGCCAGCAGCTCGTTAAGGGGATCTGGGGGCTACACCTTC
-	TRBV4-1	TRBJ2-3	-	CASSHTRQVSTDTQYF	TGCGCCAGCAGCCACACCCGACAGGTTAGCACAGATACGCAGTATTTT
-	TRBV29-1	TRBJ1-2	-	CSAGVGTWTSSYTF	TGCAGCGCCGGAGTCGGGACATGGACGAGTAGCTACACCTTC
-	TRBV28	TRBJ1-5	TRBD1	CASSSGGVRNQPQHF	TGTGCCAGCAGTTCAGGGGGCGTTCGCAATCAGCCCCAGCATTTT
-	TRBV2	TRBJ2-7	-	CASSWGGGAGEQYF	TGTGCCAGCAGTTGGGGAGGGGGGGCCGGCGAGCAGTACTTC